These T cell receptor beta chains were read from a single sample in a study of human T cells and chemical hapten exposure. In TCRdb, the RACE reads were re-called with MiXCR into one record per CDR3 protein. Of about 360,000 distinct CDR3 sequences in the sample, 6% to 8.5% were seen once. The specimen was whole blood, collected in connection with sensitization to the hapten diphenylcyclopropenone (DPC). Receptor source: a woman aged 18-29 years with alopecia areata. Some clones in this sample may be carry-over from other donors' samples. Both conserved end residues are part of each CDR3. A D gene is named only where the DNA matches it firmly. Only part of the rows carry a size: once, few, many, or a class if the clone is expanded.

.	TRBV11-2	.	TRBJ2-3	TGTGCCAGCAGCTACAACCTCGGCGCAGATACGCAGTATTTT	CASSYNLGADTQYF
many	TRBV2	TRBD2	TRBJ2-3	TGTGCCAGCAGTGGAGCGGGGGCCACAGATACGCAGTATTTT	CASSGAGATDTQYF
.	TRBV20-1	TRBD2	TRBJ2-1	TGCAGTGCTACCCGGGCGGGGGTCAACAATGAGCAGTTCTTC	CSATRAGVNNEQFF
few	TRBV4-2	TRBD1	TRBJ1-5	TGTGCCAGCAGCCAAGATCGGCAGGGGGCGACTTATCAGCCCCAGCATTTT	CASSQDRQGATYQPQHF
many	TRBV4-1	.	TRBJ1-1	TGCGCCAGCAGCCAAGAAAAGCACGGATACACTGAAGCTTTCTTT	CASSQEKHGYTEAFF
many	TRBV4-2	TRBD2	TRBJ2-2	TGTGCCAGCAGCCAACCACCGGGACTAGCGCTCGCCGGGGAGCTGTTTTTT	CASSQPPGLALAGELFF
.	TRBV7-3	.	TRBJ1-3	TGTGCCAGCAGCCAGCCGGTGGGGGCCATATATTTT	CASSQPVGAIYF
few	TRBV18	.	TRBJ1-2	TGTGCCAGCTCACCCGCGACAGGAGCTAACTATGGCTACACCTTC	CASSPATGANYGYTF
few	TRBV5-1	.	TRBJ2-3	TGCGCCAGCAGCCTGCGTTCCGTGGCAAGCACAGATACGCAGTATTTT	CASSLRSVASTDTQYF
many	TRBV28	.	TRBJ2-4	TGTGCCAGCAGTGGAAGGGGCCCCGAGGACTTC	CASSGRGPEDF
many	TRBV20-1	.	TRBJ1-2	TGCAGTGCTAGTGGGAGAGACTATGGCTACACCTTC	CSASGRDYGYTF
few	TRBV6-6	.	TRBJ2-1	TGTGCCAGCAGTTATGTCCTACTGGGGGGCGCCGAGCAGTTCTTC	CASSYVLLGGAEQFF
.	TRBV2	.	TRBJ1-1	TGTGCCAGCAGTGTTTGGACGGCGAACACTGAAGCTTTCTTT	CASSVWTANTEAFF
many	TRBV15	TRBD1	TRBJ1-4	TGTGCCACCAGCAGGGGACAGGGAGCTGAAAAACTGTTTTTT	CATSRGQGAEKLFF
few	TRBV5-6	.	TRBJ2-7	TGTGCCAGCAACGGGGGCCCTCCCTACGAGCAGTACTTC	CASNGGPPYEQYF
.	TRBV18	TRBD2	TRBJ2-4	TGTGCCAGCTCACTAGTTCCAGGGAGGGACAAAAACATTCAGTACTTC	CASSLVPGRDKNIQYF
few	TRBV5-6	TRBD1	TRBJ1-2	TGTGCCAGCAGCTGGACGGGACAGGACCCTCCCACCTTC	CASSWTGQDPPTF
many	TRBV29-1	.	TRBJ2-7	TGCAGCGCCCGATACGGGGGCGACCAATACGAGCAGTACTTC	CSARYGGDQYEQYF
many	TRBV3-1	.	TRBJ2-2	TGTGCCAGCGCAGCGGTCAGGAACACCGGGGAGCTGTTTTTT	CASAAVRNTGELFF
many	TRBV5-5	.	TRBJ2-5	TGTGCCAGCAGCCGCCCAGGGGAAGAGACCCAGTACTTC	CASSRPGEETQYF
few	TRBV6-6	.	TRBJ2-5	TGTGCCAGCAGTTATCGGGCAGAGACCCAGTACTTC	CASSYRAETQYF
.	TRBV27	.	TRBJ1-6	TGTGCCACCAAGACAGCGGATAATTCACCCCTCCACTTT	CATKTADNSPLHF
few	TRBV15	.	TRBJ2-5	TGTGCCACCAGCAGAGATCCTAGGGAGACCCAGTACTTC	CATSRDPRETQYF
few	TRBV7-9	.	TRBJ2-4	TGTGCCAGCAGCTTAGATGGCGAGACAGCAAACATTCAGTACTTC	CASSLDGETANIQYF
.	TRBV14	.	TRBJ1-5	TGTGCCAGCAGCCAAGATCCACAGTGCAATCAGCCCCAGCATTTT	CASSQDPQCNQPQHF
few	TRBV24-1	TRBD2	TRBJ2-2	TGTGCCACCAGTGCTAGCCCGGGGGGGCCGAACACCGGGGAGCTGTTTTTT	CATSASPGGPNTGELFF
.	TRBV5-1	.	TRBJ1-3	TGCGCCAGCAGCTTGGAAGCCGGCTCTGGAAACACCATATATTTT	CASSLEAGSGNTIYF
.	TRBV29-1	.	TRBJ1-1	TGCAGCGTTTCAGTAGGGGGAGGAACTGAAGCTTTCTTT	CSVSVGGGTEAFF
.	TRBV6-2/TRBV6-3	.	TRBJ1-5	TGTGCCAGCAGCGGCGTGGGGGGCTGGCAGCCCCAGCATTTT	CASSGVGGWQPQHF
many	TRBV12-3/TRBV12-4	.	TRBJ2-7	TGTGCCAGCAGTTTAGGTGGGGATGAGCAGTACTTC	CASSLGGDEQYF
.	TRBV11-2	.	TRBJ1-1	TGTGCCAGCAGCTTAAATCGGTTAAATGAAGCTTTCTTT	CASSLNRLNEAFF
few	TRBV6-2/TRBV6-3	.	TRBJ1-2	TGTGCCAGCAGTTTTGCCAGGAACTATGGCTACACCTTC	CASSFARNYGYTF
few	TRBV11-2	.	TRBJ2-3	TGTGCCAGCAGCTTAGGGGCGGGTCGGCGCACAGATACGCAGTATTTT	CASSLGAGRRTDTQYF
many	TRBV12-3/TRBV12-4	.	TRBJ2-2	TGTGCCAGCAGACTTAGCACCGGGGAGCTGTTTTTT	CASRLSTGELFF
.	TRBV10-3	.	TRBJ1-2	TGTGCCATCAGTCCCGGGGGGTATGGCTACACCTTC	CAISPGGYGYTF
few	TRBV10-3	.	TRBJ1-1	TGTGCCATCAGTGAGTCGGGGGCTATGAACACTGAAGCTTTCTTT	CAISESGAMNTEAFF
many	TRBV28	.	TRBJ2-7	TGTGCCAGCAGCTCCCCGGGGCCGTCCTACGAGCAGTACTTC	CASSSPGPSYEQYF
.	TRBV7-2	.	TRBJ1-2	TGTGCCAGCAGCAAAAGGGGGGGCGATGGCTACACCTTC	CASSKRGGDGYTF
few	TRBV7-9	.	TRBJ2-3	TGTGCCAGCAGCCTGCGTAGATACAGCGGAGAAGAAGATACGCAGTATTTT	CASSLRRYSGEEDTQYF
few	TRBV12-2	.	TRBJ2-7	TGTGCAAGTCGCTTTTCTCAGGGGAGCACCTACGAGCAGTACTTC	CASRFSQGSTYEQYF
few	TRBV6-1	.	TRBJ1-1	TGTGCCAGCAGTCCAACCCGCCAGGCCCTTGAAGCTTTCTTT	CASSPTRQALEAFF
.	TRBV7-9	TRBD2	TRBJ2-3	TGTGCCAGCAGCCTAGGGGGACTAGGCCCCACAGATACGCAGTATTTT	CASSLGGLGPTDTQYF